This paragraph reports one T cell receptor (beta chain). Its target is not known. This sample is part of a study of cytomegalovirus exposure and HLA in healthy donors. Germline CDR1 and CDR2: SGHDT and YYEEEE. V was cut by 0 bases and J by 0 bases, with 19 bases left in between. This CDR3 has 18 residues. Study results and limitations: TCR beta V segments were, for the most part, productive about 87% or about 30% of the time in an earlier analysis. The study flagged some 180 TCR beta chains as cytomegalovirus-associated. Later examination showed HLA-associated TCR beta chains had greater clonal expansion than equally common others.

The PCR used 60 Vbeta and 13 Jbeta primers. Clones were sequenced by immunoSEQ multiplex PCR, and TCRdb holds only the in-frame ones, with some missing. The sample lists around 230,000 clones, approximately 78% seen once, with approximately 0.47% in the top ten. This clonotype originated in a boy younger than 18 in good health and CMV-seronegative. Sequencing input: PBMCs. This chain links TRBV5-6 with TRBJ2-7, with a weak D call TRBD2 (6 bases). In nucleotides, the CDR3 is TGTGCCAGCAGCTTGGCCAAACGGGGGACCGGGACCTCCTACGAGCAGTACTTC. Its translation: CASSLAKRGTGTSYEQYF.